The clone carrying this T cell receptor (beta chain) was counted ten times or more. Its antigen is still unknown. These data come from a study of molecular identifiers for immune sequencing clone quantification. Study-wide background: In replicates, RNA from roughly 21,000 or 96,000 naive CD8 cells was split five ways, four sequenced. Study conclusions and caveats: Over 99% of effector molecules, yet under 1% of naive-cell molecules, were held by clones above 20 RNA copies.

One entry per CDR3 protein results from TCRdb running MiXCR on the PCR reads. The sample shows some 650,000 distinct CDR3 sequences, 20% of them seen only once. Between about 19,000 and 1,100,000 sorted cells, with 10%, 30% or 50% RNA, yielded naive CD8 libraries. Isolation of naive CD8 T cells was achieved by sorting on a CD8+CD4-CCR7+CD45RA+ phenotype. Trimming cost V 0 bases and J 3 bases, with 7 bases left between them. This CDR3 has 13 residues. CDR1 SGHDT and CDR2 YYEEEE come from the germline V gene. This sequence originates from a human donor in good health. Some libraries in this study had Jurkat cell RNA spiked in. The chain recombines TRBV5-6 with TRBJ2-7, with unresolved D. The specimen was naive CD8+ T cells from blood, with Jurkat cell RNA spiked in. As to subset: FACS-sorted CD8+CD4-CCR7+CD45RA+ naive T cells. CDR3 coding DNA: TGTGCCAGCAGCTTGGAAATAAGCTACGAGCAGTACTTC. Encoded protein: CASSLEISYEQYF.